The 11 T cell receptor beta chains given below trace back to one sample, sequenced in a study of cytomegalovirus exposure and HLA in healthy donors. The table came from immunoSEQ multiplex PCR; TCRdb's copy has only in-frame clones and leaves some out. The sample shows under 200,000 clones, 95% to 96% of them seen only once. Sequenced sample: PBMCs. Receptors originate from a woman in her late teens or twenties in good health and CMV-seronegative.

The chain carries TRBV27 and TRBJ2-7, with TRBD1 matching 7 bases. CDR3 length: 14 amino acids. In germline, CDR1 is MNHEY, CDR2 SMNVEV (reference sequence). V was pared by 0 bases and J by 3 bases, with 2 bases of the junction left unmatched. The CDR3 DNA is TGTGCCAGCAGTTTATCCCAGGGGGTCTACGAGCAGTACTTC. Amino acids: CASSLSQGVYEQYF.

The gene calls are TRBV4-1 and TRBJ1-5, with D uncertain. V was clipped by 1 base and J by 0 bases, with 13 bases between them. The CDR3 length is 17 residues. CDR1 MGHRA and CDR2 YSYEKL come from the germline V gene. CDR3 residues: CASSQVPNLYSNQPQHF. Written as DNA, the CDR3 is TGCGCCAGCAGCCAAGTGCCGAATCTCTATAGCAATCAGCCCCAGCATTTT.

This chain links TRBV2 with TRBJ1-2; D uncertain. The V and J ends lost 0 bases and 6 bases respectively, with 11 bases between them. The CDR3 is 14 amino acids. The germline gives CDR1 SNHLY, CDR2 FYNNEI. This CDR3 is CASSEARNSDGYTF. CDR3 DNA: TGTGCCAGCAGTGAAGCGCGTAACTCCGATGGCTACACCTTC.

V and J are TRBV7-2 and TRBJ1-3; D unclear. The germline gives CDR1 SGHTA, CDR2 FQGNSA. Trimming cost V 5 bases and J 4 bases, with 15 bases left between them. This CDR3 contains 15 residues. CDR3 residues: CASSHGGREGNTIYF. The CDR3 coding sequence is TGTGCCAGCAGCCATGGAGGGCGGGAGGGAAACACCATATATTTT.

The V gene is TRBV7-8, the J gene TRBJ1-3; D unresolved. The CDR3 covers 11 residues. Germline CDR1 is SGHVS and CDR2 is FQNEAQ. The V end was cut by 1 base, the J end by 8 bases, with 3 bases between. This CDR3 is CASSLGDTIYF. In DNA, the CDR3 is TGTGCCAGCAGCTTAGGAGACACCATATATTTT.

The V and J genes are TRBV10-3 and TRBJ1-5; D unresolved. Germline CDR1 ENHRY, CDR2 SYGVKD. The CDR3 consists of 15 residues. V was cut by 6 bases and J by 0 bases, with 12 bases left in between. Here the CDR3 DNA reads TGTGCCATCAGCCCGGAGCTCAATAGCAATCAGCCCCAGCATTTT. Amino acids: CAISPELNSNQPQHF.

The rearrangement uses TRBV5-1 and TRBJ1-4; 7 nucleotides align to TRBD1. Trimming took 4 bases from V and 4 from J; bases not matched to a gene: 7. This CDR3 is 15 amino acids long. From germline, CDR1 is SGHRS and CDR2 YFSETQ. The CDR3 nucleotides are TGCGCCAGCAGCCCGCCAGGGACAGTTAATGAAAAACTGTTTTTT. Translating it yields CASSPPGTVNEKLFF.

The chain combines TRBV7-3 with TRBJ2-1, with D tentatively TRBD1 (5 bases). Germline CDR1 is SGHTA and CDR2 is FQGTGA. The length of the CDR3 is 14 residues. V lost 3 bases, J lost 4 bases, and 10 bases lay in between. The DNA of the CDR3 is TGTGCCAGCAGCTTGCCCGACAGTTACAATGAGCAGTTCTTC. Its translation is CASSLPDSYNEQFF.

The chain carries TRBV11-2 and TRBJ2-5, with D unclear. This CDR3 has 12 amino acids. Germline-derived CDR1 and CDR2 are SGHAT and FQNNGV. V lost 3 bases to trimming and J lost 4 bases, with 6 bases between them. CDR3 nucleotide sequence: TGTGCCAGCAGCTTGAGTAGAGAGACCCAGTACTTC. It codes for CASSLSRETQYF.

The chain recombines TRBV14 with TRBJ1-1; no clear D gene. V was trimmed by 2 bases and J by 0 bases, leaving 10 bases between them. CDR3 length equals 15 residues. Per germline, CDR1 SGHDN and CDR2 FVKESK. CDR3 nucleotides: TGTGCCAGCAGCCAATCTAAACGGTTGAACACTGAAGCTTTCTTT. Encoded protein: CASSQSKRLNTEAFF. The whole variable domain, remainder taken from reference TRBV14 and TRBJ1-1, is EAGVTQFPSHSVIEKGQTVTLRCDPISGHDNLYWYRRVMGKEIKFLLHFVKESKQDESGMPNNRFLAERTGGTYSTLKVQPAELEDSGVYFCASSQSKRLNTEAFFGQGTRLTVV.

The rearrangement uses TRBV9 and TRBJ2-3; TRBD1 matches at 11 bases. The CDR3 has 16 amino acids. V trimming: 3 bases; J trimming: 6 bases; junction bases outside the gene matches: 9. The V gene's germline CDR1 is SGDLS and CDR2 YYNGEE. CDR3 loop: CASSAPGQGEGDTQYF. DNA for the CDR3: TGTGCCAGCAGCGCACCGGGACAGGGGGAGGGGGATACGCAGTATTTT.